Each of the 13 T cell receptor beta chains below was sequenced from the same sample in a study of T cell repertoires in cytomegalovirus infection. One entry per CDR3 protein results from TCRdb running MiXCR on the reads. The table includes hundreds of thousands of distinct CDR3 sequences, roughly 30% detected once. These receptors are not linked to any known antigen. The sequencing here drew on cultured CD8+ T cells from PBMCs, taken from culture after CMV antigen stimulation. These receptors all stem from a human donor in good health (CMV status not recorded). Some clones in this sample may be carry-over from other donors' samples.

This clonotype appeared many times. This sequence joins TRBV6-5 and TRBJ2-3; unclear D gene. V was trimmed by 8 bases and J by 1 base, leaving 10 bases between them. The CDR3 runs to 13 residues. Germline CDR1 and CDR2: MNHEY and SVGAGI. Here the CDR3 DNA reads TGTGCCAGCGGCGATTGGGGCACAGATACGCAGTATTTT. Translating it yields CASGDWGTDTQYF.

Concerning this clonotype: The missing conserved phenylalanine or tryptophan at the end of this CDR3 makes a read error likely. The J gene is TRBJ1-1, the V gene TRBV5-4; D not certain. Trimming cost V 5 bases and J 0 bases, with 2 bases left between them. Germline V gene lookup returns CDR1 SGHNT and CDR2 YYREEE (reference sequence). The CDR3 length is 11 residues. Written as DNA, the CDR3 is TGTGCCAGCAGACTGAACACTGAAGCTTTCTCT. Translated: CASRLNTEAFS.

J is TRBJ2-5 and V is TRBV18; 9 bases fit TRBD2. This CDR3 spans 17 amino acids. Germline trimming cut 0 bases from V and 5 bases from J; bases unmatched to any gene: 10. Germline assignment: CDR1 KGHSH and CDR2 LQKENI. DNA for the CDR3: TGTGCCAGCTCACCACCGACGCGGGGGGGCCGAGAGGAGACCCAGTACTTC. Translation gives CASSPPTRGGREETQYF.

This clonotype has a handful of counts. This chain uses TRBV6-5 with TRBJ2-2; no firm D call. Trimming left V 4 bases short and J 6 bases short, with 9 bases between. Germline values: CDR1 MNHEY, CDR2 SVGAGI. The length of the CDR3 is 13 residues. The CDR3 coding sequence is TGTGCCAGCAGTTTCTCCCGGTCCGGGGAGCTGTTTTTT. Protein: CASSFSRSGELFF.

In this sample, this clonotype turned up many times. The chain is built from TRBV28 and TRBJ2-7; TRBD1 might be the D (6 bases). Germline CDR1 is MDHEN and CDR2 is SYDVKM. CDR3 length equals 15 residues. V was shortened by 4 bases and J by 6 bases, with 19 bases between the two germline ends. The CDR3 region has the DNA TGTGCCAGCAGTTCCAACCCCTCCCAGGGGTTCGAGCAGTACGTC. Translated, it gives CASSSNPSQGFEQYV.

The rearrangement joins TRBV14 to TRBJ2-2; tentatively, D is TRBD1 (6 bases). This CDR3 has 15 amino acids. Germline V gives CDR1 SGHDN, CDR2 FVKESK. The V gene lost 1 base and the J gene lost 5 bases, with 11 bases spanning the gap. The CDR3, as DNA: TGTGCCAGCAGCCAAGTCAGGGGACGAACCGGGGAGCTGTTTTTT. Residues: CASSQVRGRTGELFF.

The V call is TRBV27, the J call TRBJ2-1; maybe TRBD2 (7 bases). The CDR3 is 17 residues long. CDR1 MNHEY and CDR2 SMNVEV come from the germline V gene (reference sequence). Trimming stripped 3 bases from V and 7 bases from J, with 22 bases between. CDR3 region: CASSFGGGPGRGNEQFF. CDR3 sequence (DNA): TGTGCCAGCAGTTTTGGGGGGGGGCCAGGGAGGGGTAATGAGCAGTTCTTC.

This clonotype was found once. The gene calls are TRBV7-4 and TRBJ1-1; D possibly corresponds to TRBD1 (5 bases). The CDR3 spans 12 residues. V was pared by 5 bases and J by 8 bases, with 12 bases between. The germline V gene encodes CDR1 SGHVT and CDR2 SQSDAQ. The CDR3 spells CASSPLGREAFF. The CDR3 coding sequence is TGTGCCAGCAGCCCCCTGGGACGGGAAGCTTTCTTT.

This clonotype was found many times. This chain connects TRBV18 to TRBJ2-2; unclear D gene. CDR3 size: 13 residues. The germline gives CDR1 KGHSH, CDR2 LQKENI. V was shortened by 1 base and J by 3 bases, with 3 bases between the two germline ends. The CDR3 reads CASSPQDTGELFF. CDR3 bases: TGTGCCAGCTCACCACAGGACACCGGGGAGCTGTTTTTT.

This clonotype was recorded at least ten times. The chain has TRBV7-2 and TRBJ2-5; 9 nucleotides match TRBD2. Unmatched junction bases numbered 8, after V lost 5 bases and J lost 4 bases. The germline V gene encodes CDR1 SGHTA and CDR2 FQGNSA. This CDR3 has 15 residues. The CDR3 region has the DNA TGTGCCAGCAGCCTAGGAGCTAGCGGGGTAGAGACCCAGTACTTC. Protein product: CASSLGASGVETQYF.

V and J are TRBV6-1 and TRBJ2-3, with D tentatively TRBD1 or TRBD2 (5 bases each). This CDR3 comprises 10 residues. V was pared by 6 bases and J by 14 bases, with 12 bases between. Per the germline V gene, CDR1 is MNHNS and CDR2 is SASEGT. The CDR3 bases are TGTGCCAGCAGGGGGGTTCTTGCGTATTTT. Encoded protein: CASRGVLAYF.

This clonotype came up a few times. This chain uses TRBV4-1 with TRBJ2-2; no clear D gene. The V and J ends lost 2 bases and 0 bases respectively, with 7 bases between them. The CDR3 is 15 residues long. Per germline, CDR1 MGHRA and CDR2 YSYEKL. The CDR3 is CASSQLGPNTGELFF. CDR3 coding DNA: TGCGCCAGCAGCCAACTCGGTCCGAACACCGGGGAGCTGTTTTTT.

The V gene is TRBV3-1, the J gene TRBJ2-2; TRBD2 is a possible D gene (6 bases). The V and J ends lost 0 bases and 0 bases respectively, with 17 bases between them. Germline-derived CDR1 and CDR2 are LGHDT and YNNKEL (reference sequence). The length of the CDR3 is 19 residues. The CDR3 region is CASSQEGPLSSANTGELFF. The CDR3 DNA is TGTGCCAGCAGCCAAGAAGGTCCCCTTTCTAGCGCGAACACCGGGGAGCTGTTTTTT.